The rows below give T cell receptor beta chains drawn from one sample of a study of OX40 agonist ivuxolimab in advanced cancers. Profiling relied on immunoSEQ multiplex PCR, and the TCRdb table lists in-frame clones only, not all of them. This repertoire shows over 70,000 clones, about 86% found once; its top ten account for about 2%. This specimen was CD4+ or CD8+ T cells sorted from blood, taken in a trial of the OX40 agonist ivuxolimab. All receptors come from an adult with an advanced solid tumor such as melanoma, head and neck, liver or kidney cancer. Both conserved end residues are part of each CDR3. The D gene is left open where the match is weak. Where a row states a size, it is once, few, many or the class of an expanded clone; other rows omit it.

j_call clone_size d_call v_call cdr3_nt cdr3_aa
TRBJ2-1 . TRBD2 TRBV5-4 TGTGCCAGCAGCTTACTGGCGGGGGGGCCTAACGATGAGCAGTTCTTC CASSLLAGGPNDEQFF
TRBJ1-5 few TRBD1 TRBV19 TGTGCCAGTAGTACCCAGGGGACAGGGAGAGTGCAGCCCCAGCATTTT CASSTQGTGRVQPQHF
TRBJ1-2 . . TRBV7-3 TGTGCCAGCAGCGCGGGCCGTCAGGACTATGGCTACACCTTC CASSAGRQDYGYTF
TRBJ2-3 once TRBD2 TRBV10-3 TGTGCCATCAGAACAGCGGGGGGGCAATCGGGAGATACGCAGTATTTT CAIRTAGGQSGDTQYF
TRBJ2-7 . . TRBV18 TGTGCCAGCTCACGCCAGTCGAGCTCCTACGAGCAGTACTTC CASSRQSSSYEQYF
TRBJ2-1 . TRBD2 TRBV5-4 TGTGCCAGCAGCTTGGGGGGACTAGCGGGGAGCAATGAGCAGTTCTTC CASSLGGLAGSNEQFF
TRBJ2-2 . . TRBV9 TGTGCCAGCAGCTCAAGATCCCCTGGGGAGCTGTTTTTT CASSSRSPGELFF
TRBJ2-2 . TRBD1 TRBV6-6 TGTGCCAGCAGTTACCCTCAGGGGGTTGGCACCGGGGAGCTGTTTTTT CASSYPQGVGTGELFF
TRBJ1-5 . . TRBV5-1 TGCGCCAGCAGCTCCCGGGACGCGGGGAATCAGCCCCAGCATTTT CASSSRDAGNQPQHF
TRBJ1-2 . TRBD1 TRBV19 TGTGCCAGCAGGTTAATACAGGGGGGAGACTATGGCTACACCTTC CASRLIQGGDYGYTF
TRBJ2-3 . TRBD2 TRBV9 TGTGCCAGCAGCGTTGGTGGGGGGGGAGCAGATACGCAGTATTTT CASSVGGGGADTQYF
TRBJ2-3 . TRBD2 TRBV6-7 TGTGCCAGCAGTTACTCAATTCCGGGACTAGGGTTCACAGATACGCAGTATTTT CASSYSIPGLGFTDTQYF
TRBJ2-3 . . TRBV28 TGTGCCAGCAGTTTTTTAGGGGCCCTCACGAATACGCAGTATTTT CASSFLGALTNTQYF
TRBJ1-5 . TRBD1 TRBV7-2 TGTGCCAGCAGCAAGGGGGCCCTCAGCAATCAGCCCCAGCATTTT CASSKGALSNQPQHF
TRBJ1-1 . . TRBV5-1 TGCGCCAGCAAGTGGGGGAACACTGAAGCTTTCTTT CASKWGNTEAFF
TRBJ1-2 few . TRBV28 TGTGCCAGCAGTTTAGGGCACTTGGGATATGGCTACACCTTC CASSLGHLGYGYTF
TRBJ1-6 . . TRBV5-4 TGTGCCAGCACCGAAAGGGGTAATTCACCCCTCCACTTT CASTERGNSPLHF
TRBJ1-3 . . TRBV5-1 TGCGCCAGCAGCTTGGAGGGGTCTGGAAACACCATATATTTT CASSLEGSGNTIYF
TRBJ1-5 . TRBD1 TRBV4-2 TGTGCCAGCAGCCAGGGCAGGGGGCGCGGTCAGCCCCAGCATTTT CASSQGRGRGQPQHF
TRBJ2-2 . . TRBV28 TGTGCCAGCAGTTTACCGCAGGGAGTAAGCACCGGGGAGCTGTTTTTT CASSLPQGVSTGELFF